This T cell receptor (beta chain) was recorded in a study of blood T cell repertoires in COVID-19. The wider study: T cells, B-cell-depleted T cells, or PBMCs provided the cDNA or gDNA that served as material.

Libraries were prepared by immunoSEQ multiplex PCR; TCRdb keeps only in-frame clonotypes and omits some of them. The profile covers 390,000 or so clones, with 90% appearing a single time and approximately 7% taken by the ten largest. Germline loops: CDR1 SNHLY, CDR2 FYNNEI. The CDR3 consists of 13 residues. The V end lost 4 bases, the J end lost 4 bases, and 8 bases lay between the germline ends. The sample consisted of peripheral blood. This clonotype was sampled from a man aged 18 to 29 with active or convalescent COVID-19. The chain employs TRBV2 and TRBJ1-5; TRBD1 might be the D (6 bases). CDR3 nucleotides: TGTGCCAGCAGTGGGACAGCAAATCAGCCCCAGCATTTT. Its protein is CASSGTANQPQHF.